Below are 18 T cell receptor beta chains sequenced from a single sample in a study of T cells in Graves' hyperthyroidism and ophthalmopathy. Amplification yielded TCR beta CDR3 regions, with RNA transcripts as the source. The study used the HTBI primer set for a first-round RT-PCR of the TCR CDR3. TCRdb used MiXCR to reprocess the multiplex PCR reads, holding one entry per CDR3 protein. The sample shows about 640,000 distinct CDR3 sequences, roughly 15% of them seen only once. Sequencing input: blood. These receptors came from a woman aged 50 to 65 with Graves' ophthalmopathy.

The chain employs TRBV10-3 and TRBJ2-3; D uncertain. Germline CDR1 and CDR2: ENHRY and SYGVKD. This CDR3 has 11 amino acids. V lost 2 bases to trimming and J lost 8 bases, with 5 bases between them. The CDR3 spells CAISEKSTQYF. CDR3 nucleotides: TGTGCCATCAGTGAGAAGTCTACGCAGTATTTT.

This clonotype showed up many times. J is TRBJ2-1 and V is TRBV5-6; 10 bases map to TRBD2. The CDR3 consists of 15 residues. Germline loops: CDR1 SGHDT, CDR2 YYEEEE. With 3 bases clipped from V and 6 bases from J, the junction kept 6 bases outside the gene matches. The CDR3 loop is CASSSASGSSNEQFF. The DNA for the CDR3 is TGTGCCAGCAGCTCTGCTAGCGGGAGCTCCAATGAGCAGTTCTTC.

This clonotype occurred many times. The rearrangement joins TRBV28 to TRBJ1-1; D is unclear. Trimming took 5 bases from V and 9 from J, leaving 13 bases between them. The germline gives CDR1 MDHEN, CDR2 SYDVKM. The CDR3 is 12 amino acids. The CDR3 loop reads CASSITTSKAFF. DNA for the CDR3: TGTGCCAGCAGTATAACTACAAGTAAAGCTTTCTTT.

This clonotype was recorded at least ten times. This chain uses TRBV6-1 with TRBJ1-1; 7 bases line up with TRBD1. Germline loops: CDR1 MNHNS, CDR2 SASEGT. This CDR3 has 13 amino acids. V lost 2 bases, J lost 11 bases, and 8 bases stayed unmatched. CDR3 nucleotides: TGTGCCAGCAGTGAATTGAGGGGACAGAAGGCTTTCTTT. Translating it yields CASSELRGQKAFF.

Remarks on this clonotype: The junction does not match germline at one end; this may be a read error. The V gene is TRBV7-9, the J gene TRBJ2-7; 7 nucleotides agree with TRBD1. CDR3 length: 14 residues. Germline V gives CDR1 SEHNR, CDR2 FQNEAQ (reference sequence). This CDR3 is CAGSLGQESYEQYF. CDR3 coding DNA: TGTGCCGGCAGCCTCGGACAGGAGTCCTACGAGCAGTACTTC. The full variable domain, its missing parts supplied by reference TRBV7-9 and TRBJ2-7, is DTGVSQNPRHKITKRGQNVTFRCDPISEHNRLYWYRQTLGQGPEFLTYFQNEAQLEKSRLLSDRFSAERPKGSFSTLEIQRTEQGDSAMYLCAGSLGQESYEQYFGPGTRLTVT.

Note on this clonotype: A much larger clone differs by one base, so this may be a read error. The chain couples TRBV5-1 to TRBJ2-1; no firm D call. The length of the CDR3 is 14 residues. Germline CDR1 SGHRS, CDR2 YFSETQ. CDR3 coding DNA: TGCGCCAGCGGCTTGTTTCAGGCCAACAATGAGCAGTTCTTC. This sequence encodes CASGLFQANNEQFF.

This clonotype came up many times. The rearrangement links TRBV7-2 to TRBJ2-5; D is possibly TRBD2 (5 bases). The CDR3 sequence is 13 residues long. CDR1 is SGHTA, CDR2 FQGNSA, per germline. Trimming removed 7 bases from V and 5 bases from J, with 14 bases in between. In DNA, the CDR3 is TGTGCCAGCACCCCCTTAAGAGGGGAGACCCAGTACTTC. It translates to CASTPLRGETQYF. The entire variable domain, with the rest obtained from reference TRBV7-2 and TRBJ2-5, is as follows: GAGVSQSPSNKVTEKGKDVELRCDPISGHTALYWYRQSLGQGLEFLIYFQGNSAPDKSGLPSDRFSAERTGGSVSTLTIQRTQQEDSAVYLCASTPLRGETQYFGPGTRLLVL.

The sample holds many counts of this clonotype. V usage is TRBV6-2 or TRBV6-3 and J usage is TRBJ2-7; 11 bases match TRBD2. The J segment lost 4 bases and the V segment lost 6 bases, leaving 8 bases of the junction unmatched. The germline CDR1 and CDR2 sequences are MNHEY and SVGEGT. There are 15 residues in the CDR3. CDR3 coding DNA: TGTGCCAGCAGCCTCTTCGGGACTAGCGGATACGAGCAGTACTTC. Its translation is CASSLFGTSGYEQYF.

This clonotype was seen a few times. The gene calls are TRBV6-1 and TRBJ1-2; weak D call: TRBD1 (5 bases). The CDR3 totals 12 residues. CDR1 MNHNS and CDR2 SASEGT come from the germline V gene. V was pared by 2 bases and J by 7 bases, with 8 bases between. The DNA of the CDR3 is TGTGCCAGCAGTGAACTGGGGGGTGGCTACACCTTC. Translated, it gives CASSELGGGYTF.

J is TRBJ2-7 and V is TRBV10-3; the D gene is possibly TRBD2 (5 bases). The CDR3 is 16 residues long. Looked up from germline, CDR1 is ENHRY and CDR2 is SYGVKD. Trimming cost V 3 bases and J 0 bases, with 15 bases left between them. This CDR3 reads CAISDEDLHVSYEQYF. CDR3 in DNA: TGTGCCATCAGTGATGAGGACTTACACGTCTCCTACGAGCAGTACTTC.

This clonotype was recorded at least ten times. V is TRBV18 and J is TRBJ2-1; a possible D gene is TRBD2 (6 bases). Germline-derived CDR1 and CDR2 are KGHSH and LQKENI. CDR3 length equals 11 residues. V lost 8 bases, J lost 10 bases, and 12 bases lay in between. The chain's CDR3 is CASGGRHEQFF. The CDR3 region has the DNA TGTGCCAGCGGAGGGAGACACGAGCAGTTCTTC.

The chain recombines TRBV7-8 with TRBJ2-1, with D possibly TRBD2 on 6 matching bases. CDR1 and CDR2 (germline): SGHVS, FQNEAQ. Between the trimmed V and J ends, which lost 2 bases and 9 bases, there was a span of 14 bases. The CDR3 has 14 amino acids. The CDR3 sequence is CASSLKYGSSEQFF. In nucleotides, the CDR3 is TGTGCCAGCAGCTTAAAATACGGGAGTTCTGAGCAGTTCTTC.

The chain joins TRBV28 to TRBJ1-3, with D possibly being TRBD1 (5 bases). CDR1 is MDHEN, CDR2 SYDVKM, per germline. V lost 6 bases to trimming and J lost 8 bases, with 11 bases between them. The CDR3 spans 12 residues. CDR3 sequence: CASRDSGHTIYF. The CDR3, as DNA: TGTGCCAGCAGAGACAGTGGCCACACCATATATTTT.

This clonotype was counted at least ten times. The chain uses TRBV28 and TRBJ2-7; D is uncertain. The CDR3 runs to 15 residues. V lost 2 bases, J lost 0 bases, and 11 bases lay in between. Germline loops: CDR1 MDHEN, CDR2 SYDVKM. CDR3 sequence (DNA): TGTGCCAGCAGTTTAGTGACATCGAGCTCCTACGAGCAGTACTTC. Its protein product is CASSLVTSSSYEQYF.

In its sample, this clonotype was seen many times. The J gene is TRBJ2-2, the V gene TRBV13; D unresolved. This CDR3 has 14 amino acids. Germline V gives CDR1 PRHDT, CDR2 FYEKMQ (reference sequence). V gave up 3 bases and J gave up 5 bases, with 10 bases separating them. The CDR3 loop reads CASSLGRPTGELFF. The CDR3 coding sequence is TGTGCCAGCAGCTTGGGTAGGCCTACCGGGGAGCTGTTTTTT.

In its sample, this clonotype was seen many times. V gene TRBV20-1 combines with J gene TRBJ2-3; 10 bases agree with TRBD2. This CDR3 contains 14 residues. The V and J ends lost 6 bases and 6 bases, in that order; junction bases with no gene match: 9. The germline V gene has CDR1 DFQATT and CDR2 SNEGSKA (reference sequence). CDR3: CSAEQREGRDTQYF. The CDR3 nucleotides read TGCAGTGCGGAACAGCGGGAGGGCCGGGATACGCAGTATTTT.

The chain recombines TRBV19 with TRBJ1-3; the D gene is possibly TRBD1 (5 bases). CDR3 length: 16 residues. V was pared by 4 bases and J by 0 bases, with 13 bases between. Germline loops: CDR1 LNHDA, CDR2 SQIVND (reference sequence). The CDR3: CASSRDPGISGNTIYF. The CDR3 DNA reads TGTGCCAGTAGTAGGGACCCGGGAATCTCTGGAAACACCATATATTTT.

This clonotype was detected many times. This chain links TRBV18 with TRBJ2-2; possible D gene TRBD1, 6 bases. The CDR3 consists of 13 residues. From germline, CDR1 is KGHSH and CDR2 LQKENI. Trimming took 1 base from V and 7 from J, leaving 7 bases between them. The CDR3 here is CASSPQDSGELFF. As DNA, the CDR3 is TGTGCCAGCTCACCACAGGACAGCGGGGAGCTGTTTTTT.